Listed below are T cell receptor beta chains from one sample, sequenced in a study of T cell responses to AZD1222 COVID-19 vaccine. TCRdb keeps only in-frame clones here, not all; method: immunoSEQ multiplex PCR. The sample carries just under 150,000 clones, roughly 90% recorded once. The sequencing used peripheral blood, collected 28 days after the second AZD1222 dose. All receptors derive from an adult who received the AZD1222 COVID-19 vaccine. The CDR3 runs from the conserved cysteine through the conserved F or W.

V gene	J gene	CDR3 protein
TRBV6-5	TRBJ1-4	CASSSARGEKLFF
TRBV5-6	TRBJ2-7	CASSSPPIGGDEQYF
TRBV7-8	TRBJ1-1	CASSPSQETAFF
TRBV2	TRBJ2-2	CASSATGVTGELFF
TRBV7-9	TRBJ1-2	CASSSTDRELTGYTF
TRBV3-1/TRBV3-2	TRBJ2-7	CASQKTSGSEQYF
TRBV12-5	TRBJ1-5	CASGLVGPQHF
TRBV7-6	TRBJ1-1	CASSREGTANTEAFF
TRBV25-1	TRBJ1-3	CASSSPDRGQNTIYF
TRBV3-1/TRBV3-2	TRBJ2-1	CASSQGPSSYNEQFF
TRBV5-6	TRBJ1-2	CASSLLGQLRGYGYTF
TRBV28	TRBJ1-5	CASSSRIDRLNQPQHF
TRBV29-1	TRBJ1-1	CSVSMTEAFF
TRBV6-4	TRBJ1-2	CASSEGREVGGYTF
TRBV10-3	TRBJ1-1	CAISENGGPNTEAFF
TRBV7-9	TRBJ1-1	CASSTDGWGQNTEAFF
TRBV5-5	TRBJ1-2	CASSLDRQNYGYTF
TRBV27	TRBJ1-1	CASSLRGPGWNTEAFF
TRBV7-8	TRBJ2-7	CASSFPGHSYEQYF
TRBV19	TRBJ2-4	CASSRSGRGNIQYF
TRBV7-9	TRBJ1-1	CASSLAGIVTEAFF
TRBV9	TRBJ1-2	CASSATGDGYTF
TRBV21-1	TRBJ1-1	CASRPVLREGDTEAFF
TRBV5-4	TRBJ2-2	CASSLGTGTGGELFF
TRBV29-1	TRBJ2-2	CSVQQVGEGAGELFF
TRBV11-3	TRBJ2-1	CASLGRSTYNEQFF
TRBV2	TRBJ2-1	CASSEEGQGYNEQFF
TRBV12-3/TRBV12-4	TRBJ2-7	CASSFGNYEQYF
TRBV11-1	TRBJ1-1	CASSPHGDGTEAFF
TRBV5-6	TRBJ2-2	CASSLIGTGLNTGELFF
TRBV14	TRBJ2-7	CASSQDRVGHFNYEQYF
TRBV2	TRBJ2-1	CASRVGLADYNEQFF
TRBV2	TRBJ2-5	CASSVVWETQYF
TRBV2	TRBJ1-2	CASSEHGSYGYTF
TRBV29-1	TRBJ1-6	CSVEGTGPNSPLHF
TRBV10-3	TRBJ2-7	CAIEDRGRGYEQYF
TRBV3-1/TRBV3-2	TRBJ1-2	CASRHASRQGADGYTF
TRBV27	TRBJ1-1	CASSLYPSTGTNTEAFF
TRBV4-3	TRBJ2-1	CASSQDGAGGRNEQFF
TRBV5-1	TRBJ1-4	CASSLGLAQNEKLFF
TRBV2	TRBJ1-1	CASSEYENTEAFF
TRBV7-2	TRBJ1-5	CASSFMTGGNQPQHF